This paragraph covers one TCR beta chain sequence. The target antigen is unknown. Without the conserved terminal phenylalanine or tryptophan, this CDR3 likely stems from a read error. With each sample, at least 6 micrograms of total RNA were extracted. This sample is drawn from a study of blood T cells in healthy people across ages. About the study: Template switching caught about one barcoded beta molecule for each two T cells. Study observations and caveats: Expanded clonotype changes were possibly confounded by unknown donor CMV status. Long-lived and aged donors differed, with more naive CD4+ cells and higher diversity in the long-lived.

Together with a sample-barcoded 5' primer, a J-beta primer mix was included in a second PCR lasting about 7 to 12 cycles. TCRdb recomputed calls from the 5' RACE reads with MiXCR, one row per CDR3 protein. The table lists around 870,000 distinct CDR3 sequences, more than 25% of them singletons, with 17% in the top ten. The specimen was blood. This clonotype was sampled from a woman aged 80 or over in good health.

DNA for the CDR3: TGTGCCAGCAGTTACTCAGGGGGCGTTCAGCCCCAGCATGTT. Its translation is CASSYSGGVQPQHV. V gene TRBV6-2 or TRBV6-3 combines with J gene TRBJ1-5, with 7 bases matching TRBD1. The CDR3 loop spans 14 amino acids. Germline lookup yields CDR1 MNHEY and CDR2 SVGEGT. V shed 0 bases, J shed 6 bases, and the junction held 2 bases outside the gene matches.